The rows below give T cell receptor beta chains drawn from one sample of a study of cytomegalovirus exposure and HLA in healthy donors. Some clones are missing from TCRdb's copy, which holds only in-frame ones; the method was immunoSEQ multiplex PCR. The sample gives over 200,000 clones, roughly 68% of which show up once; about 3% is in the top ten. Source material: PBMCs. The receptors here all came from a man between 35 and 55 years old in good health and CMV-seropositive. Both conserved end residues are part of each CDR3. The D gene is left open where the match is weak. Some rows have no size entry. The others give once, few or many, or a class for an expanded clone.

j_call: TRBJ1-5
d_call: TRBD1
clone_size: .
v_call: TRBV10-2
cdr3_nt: TGCGCCAGCAGTATTGGACAGGGGGTGGGTCAGCCCCAGCATTTT
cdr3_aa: CASSIGQGVGQPQHF

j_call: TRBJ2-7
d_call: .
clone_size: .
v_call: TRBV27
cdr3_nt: TGTGCCAGTCGTGGGACTGTCGCCTACGAGCAGTACTTC
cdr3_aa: CASRGTVAYEQYF

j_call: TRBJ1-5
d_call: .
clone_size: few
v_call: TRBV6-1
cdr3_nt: TGTGCCAGCAGTGAAAAGGGGCAGCCCGCGAATCAGCCCCAGCATTTT
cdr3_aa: CASSEKGQPANQPQHF

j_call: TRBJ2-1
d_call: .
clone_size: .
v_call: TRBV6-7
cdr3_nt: TGTGCCAAAGGGCCAGAGACAGATGAGCAGTTCTTC
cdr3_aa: CAKGPETDEQFF

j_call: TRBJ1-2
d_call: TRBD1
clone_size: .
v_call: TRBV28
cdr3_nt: TGTGCCAGCAGTTCACAGGGGGCTAACTATGGCTACACCTTC
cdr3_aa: CASSSQGANYGYTF

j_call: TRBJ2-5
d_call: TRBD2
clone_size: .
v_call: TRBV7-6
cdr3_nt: TGTGCCAGCAGCTTAGCTCCTAGCGGGGGGGCAAGAGAGACCCAGTACTTC
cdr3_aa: CASSLAPSGGARETQYF

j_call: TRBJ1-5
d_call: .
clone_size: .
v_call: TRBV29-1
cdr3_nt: TGCAGCGTTGGTGGGGGGGCGATCAGACCATATAGCAATCAGCCCCAGCATTTT
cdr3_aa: CSVGGGAIRPYSNQPQHF

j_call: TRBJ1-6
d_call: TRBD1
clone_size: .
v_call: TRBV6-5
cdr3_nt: TGTGCCAGCAGTTTCGGACAGGGTGATTCACCCCTCCACTTT
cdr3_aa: CASSFGQGDSPLHF

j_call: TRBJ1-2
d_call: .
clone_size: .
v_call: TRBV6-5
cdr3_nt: TGTGCCAGCAGTTACCCGGGGAATGGCTACACCTTC
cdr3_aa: CASSYPGNGYTF

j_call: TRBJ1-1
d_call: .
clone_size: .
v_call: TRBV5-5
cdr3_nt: TGTGCCAGCAGCCCGACACCTTCTACTGAAGCTTTCTTT
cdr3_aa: CASSPTPSTEAFF

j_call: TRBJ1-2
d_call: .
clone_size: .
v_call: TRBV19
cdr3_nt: TGTGCCAGTAGTATACCAGGCTTAAACTATGGCTACACCTTC
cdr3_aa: CASSIPGLNYGYTF

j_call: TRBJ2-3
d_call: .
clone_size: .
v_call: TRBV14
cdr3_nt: TGTGCCAGCAGCCAAGACAGGGTGCGGACAGATACGCAGTATTTT
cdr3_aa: CASSQDRVRTDTQYF

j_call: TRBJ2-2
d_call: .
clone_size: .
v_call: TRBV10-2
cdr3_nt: TGCGCCAGCAGTGAGTACACCTGGAACACCGGGGAGCTGTTTTTT
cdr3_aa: CASSEYTWNTGELFF

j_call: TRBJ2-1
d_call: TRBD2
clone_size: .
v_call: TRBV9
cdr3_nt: TGTGCCAGCAGCGTAGGACTAGCGGGGGGGGCCTACAATGAGCAGTTCTTC
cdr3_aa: CASSVGLAGGAYNEQFF

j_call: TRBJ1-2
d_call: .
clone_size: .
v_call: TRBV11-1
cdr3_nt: TGTGCCAGCAGCATATCAGAAGACTATGGCTACACCTTC
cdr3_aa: CASSISEDYGYTF

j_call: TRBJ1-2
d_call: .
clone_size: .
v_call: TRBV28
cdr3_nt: TGTGCCAGCGAAGGGGCAGGGGAGGGGTATGGCTACACCTTC
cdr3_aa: CASEGAGEGYGYTF

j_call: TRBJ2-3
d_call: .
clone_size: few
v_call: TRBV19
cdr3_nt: TGTGCCAGTACCCTGGGGGCTAGCACAGATACGCAGTATTTT
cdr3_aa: CASTLGASTDTQYF

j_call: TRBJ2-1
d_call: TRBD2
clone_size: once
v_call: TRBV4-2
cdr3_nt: TGTGCCAGCAGCCAAGATGGGACTAGCGCCTACAATGAGCAGTTCTTC
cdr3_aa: CASSQDGTSAYNEQFF

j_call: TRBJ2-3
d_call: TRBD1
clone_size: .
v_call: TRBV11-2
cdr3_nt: TGTGCCAGCAGCTTAGGGGACAGCCCTAGCACAGATACGCAGTATTTT
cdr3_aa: CASSLGDSPSTDTQYF

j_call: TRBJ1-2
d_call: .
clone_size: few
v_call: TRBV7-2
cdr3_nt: TGTGCCAGCAGCTTAGAACAGGTCTTCTATGGCTACACCTTC
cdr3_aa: CASSLEQVFYGYTF

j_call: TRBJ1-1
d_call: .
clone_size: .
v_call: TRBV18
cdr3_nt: TGTGCCAGCTCAGGAGGCACTGAAGCTTTCTTT
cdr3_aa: CASSGGTEAFF

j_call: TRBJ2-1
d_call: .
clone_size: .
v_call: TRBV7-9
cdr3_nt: TGTGCCAGCAGCCCCGCCGGGAGATTTGAGCAGTTCTTC
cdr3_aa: CASSPAGRFEQFF

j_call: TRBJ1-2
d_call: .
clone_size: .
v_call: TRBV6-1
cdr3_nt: TGTGCCAGCAGCGGAGACAGCCACTATGGCTACACCTTC
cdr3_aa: CASSGDSHYGYTF

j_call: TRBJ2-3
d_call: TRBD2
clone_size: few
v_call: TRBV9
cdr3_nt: TGTGCCAGCACCTCACTTAGCGGGGGGGGAACAGATACGCAGTATTTT
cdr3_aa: CASTSLSGGGTDTQYF

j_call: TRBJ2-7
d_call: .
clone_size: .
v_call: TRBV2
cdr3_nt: TGTGCCAGCAGTGAAGGGGGCGCAAGTACCTACGAGCAGTACTTC
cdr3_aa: CASSEGGASTYEQYF

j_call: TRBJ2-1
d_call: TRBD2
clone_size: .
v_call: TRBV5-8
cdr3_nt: TGTGCCAGTACCCTCGGGACTAGCGGGGGCTATGAGCAGTTCTTC
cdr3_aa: CASTLGTSGGYEQFF

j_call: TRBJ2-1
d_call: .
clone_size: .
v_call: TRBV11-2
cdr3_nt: TGTGCCAGCAGCTATCGGCGGCAGGGTGGCCTAAATGAGCAGTTCTTC
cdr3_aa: CASSYRRQGGLNEQFF

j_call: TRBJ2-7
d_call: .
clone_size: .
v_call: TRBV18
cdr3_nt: TGTGCCAGCTCACCAACAGGGAGAACAGTCTACGAGCAGTACTTC
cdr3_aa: CASSPTGRTVYEQYF

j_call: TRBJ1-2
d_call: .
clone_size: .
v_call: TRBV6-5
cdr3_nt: TGTGCCAGCACCCCTCTGGGAGGGTATGGCTACACCTTC
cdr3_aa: CASTPLGGYGYTF